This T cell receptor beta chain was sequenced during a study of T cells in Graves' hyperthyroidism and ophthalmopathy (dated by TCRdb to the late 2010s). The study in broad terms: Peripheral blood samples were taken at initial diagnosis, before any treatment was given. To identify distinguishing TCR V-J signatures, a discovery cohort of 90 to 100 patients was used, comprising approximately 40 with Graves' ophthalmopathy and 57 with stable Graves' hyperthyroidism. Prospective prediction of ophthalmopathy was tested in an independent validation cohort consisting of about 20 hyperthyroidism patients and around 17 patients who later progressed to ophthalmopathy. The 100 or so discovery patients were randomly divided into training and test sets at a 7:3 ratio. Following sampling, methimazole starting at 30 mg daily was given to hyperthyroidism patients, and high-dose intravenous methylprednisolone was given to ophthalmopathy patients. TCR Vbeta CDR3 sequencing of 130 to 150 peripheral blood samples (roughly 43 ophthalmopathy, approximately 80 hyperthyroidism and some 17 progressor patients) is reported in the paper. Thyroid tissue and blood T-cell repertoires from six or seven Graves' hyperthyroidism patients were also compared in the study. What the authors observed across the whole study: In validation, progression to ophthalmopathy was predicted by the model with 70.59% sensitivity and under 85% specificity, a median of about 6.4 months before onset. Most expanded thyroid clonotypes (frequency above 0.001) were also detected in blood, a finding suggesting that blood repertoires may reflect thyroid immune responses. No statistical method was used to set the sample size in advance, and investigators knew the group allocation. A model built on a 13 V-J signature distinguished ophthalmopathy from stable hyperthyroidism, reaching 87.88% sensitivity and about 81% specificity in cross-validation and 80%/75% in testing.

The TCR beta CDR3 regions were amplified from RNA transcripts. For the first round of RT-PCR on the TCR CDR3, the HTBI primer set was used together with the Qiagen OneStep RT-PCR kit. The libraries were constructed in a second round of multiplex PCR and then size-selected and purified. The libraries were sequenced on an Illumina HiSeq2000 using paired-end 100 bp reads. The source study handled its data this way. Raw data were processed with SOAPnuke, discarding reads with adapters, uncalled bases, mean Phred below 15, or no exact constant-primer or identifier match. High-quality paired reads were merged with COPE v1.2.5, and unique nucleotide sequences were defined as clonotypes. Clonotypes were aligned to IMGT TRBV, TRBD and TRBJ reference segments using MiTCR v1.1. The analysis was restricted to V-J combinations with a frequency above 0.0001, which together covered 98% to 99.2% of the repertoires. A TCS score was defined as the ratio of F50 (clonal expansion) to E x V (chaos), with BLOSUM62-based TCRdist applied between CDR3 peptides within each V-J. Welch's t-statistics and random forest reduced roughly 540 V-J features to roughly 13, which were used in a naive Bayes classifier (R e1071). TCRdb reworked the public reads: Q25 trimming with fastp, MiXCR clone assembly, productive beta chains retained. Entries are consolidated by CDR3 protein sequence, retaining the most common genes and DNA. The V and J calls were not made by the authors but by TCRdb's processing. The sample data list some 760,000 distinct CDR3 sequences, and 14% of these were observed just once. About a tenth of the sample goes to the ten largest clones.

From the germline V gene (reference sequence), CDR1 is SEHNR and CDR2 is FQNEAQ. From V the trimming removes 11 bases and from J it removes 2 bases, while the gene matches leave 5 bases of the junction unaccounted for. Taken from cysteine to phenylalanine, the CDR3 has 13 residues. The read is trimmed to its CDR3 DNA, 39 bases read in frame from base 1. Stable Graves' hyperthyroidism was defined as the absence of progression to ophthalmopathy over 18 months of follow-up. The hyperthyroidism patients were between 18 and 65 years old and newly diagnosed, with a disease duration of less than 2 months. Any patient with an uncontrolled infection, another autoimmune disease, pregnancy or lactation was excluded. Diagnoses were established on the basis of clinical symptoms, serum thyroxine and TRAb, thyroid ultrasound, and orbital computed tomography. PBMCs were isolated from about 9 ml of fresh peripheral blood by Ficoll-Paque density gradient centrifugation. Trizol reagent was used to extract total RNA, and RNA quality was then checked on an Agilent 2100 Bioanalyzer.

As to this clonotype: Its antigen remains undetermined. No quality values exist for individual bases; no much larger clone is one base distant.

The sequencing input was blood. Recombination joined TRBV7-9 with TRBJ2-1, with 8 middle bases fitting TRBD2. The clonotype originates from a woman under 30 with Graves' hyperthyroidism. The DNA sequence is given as TGTGCCTTGAGCGGGAGCCCCTACAATGAGCAGTTCTTC. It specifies CALSGSPYNEQFF.